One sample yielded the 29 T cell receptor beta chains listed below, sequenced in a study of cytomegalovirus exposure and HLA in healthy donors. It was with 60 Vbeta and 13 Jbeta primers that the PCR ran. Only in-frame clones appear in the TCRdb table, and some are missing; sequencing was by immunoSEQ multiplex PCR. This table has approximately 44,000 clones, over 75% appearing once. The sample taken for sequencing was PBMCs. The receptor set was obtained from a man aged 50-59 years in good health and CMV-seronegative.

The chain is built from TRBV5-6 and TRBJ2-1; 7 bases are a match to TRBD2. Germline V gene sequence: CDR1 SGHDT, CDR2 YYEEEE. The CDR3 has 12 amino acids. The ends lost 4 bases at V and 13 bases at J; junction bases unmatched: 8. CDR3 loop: CASSPGSGRQFF. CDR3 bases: TGTGCCAGCAGCCCGGGTAGCGGGCGTCAGTTCTTC.

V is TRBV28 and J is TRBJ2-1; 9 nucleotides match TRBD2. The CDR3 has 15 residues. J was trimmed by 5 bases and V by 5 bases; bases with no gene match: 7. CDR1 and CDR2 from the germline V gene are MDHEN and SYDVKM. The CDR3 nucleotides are TGTGCCAGCAGTGCTAGCGGGGCCAGGGACAATGAGCAGTTCTTC. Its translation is CASSASGARDNEQFF.

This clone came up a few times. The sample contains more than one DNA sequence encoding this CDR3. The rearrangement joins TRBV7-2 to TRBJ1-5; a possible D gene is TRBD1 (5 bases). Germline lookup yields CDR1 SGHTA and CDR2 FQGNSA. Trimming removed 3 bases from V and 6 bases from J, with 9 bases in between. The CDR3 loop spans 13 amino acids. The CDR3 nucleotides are TGTGCCAGCAGCTTGGGGGGAGCTCAGCCCCAGCATTTT. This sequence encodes CASSLGGAQPQHF.

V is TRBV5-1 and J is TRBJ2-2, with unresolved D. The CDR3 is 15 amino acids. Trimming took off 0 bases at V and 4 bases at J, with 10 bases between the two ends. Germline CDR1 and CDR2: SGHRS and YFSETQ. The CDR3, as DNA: TGCGCCAGCAGCTTGGAGCAGGTAGTCACCGGGGAGCTGTTTTTT. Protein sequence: CASSLEQVVTGELFF.

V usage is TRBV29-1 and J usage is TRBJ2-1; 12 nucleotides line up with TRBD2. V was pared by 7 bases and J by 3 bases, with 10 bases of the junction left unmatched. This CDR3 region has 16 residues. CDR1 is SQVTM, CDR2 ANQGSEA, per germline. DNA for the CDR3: TGCAGCGCCGAGACTAGCGGGAGACCTCACTACAATGAGCAGTTCTTC. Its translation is CSAETSGRPHYNEQFF.

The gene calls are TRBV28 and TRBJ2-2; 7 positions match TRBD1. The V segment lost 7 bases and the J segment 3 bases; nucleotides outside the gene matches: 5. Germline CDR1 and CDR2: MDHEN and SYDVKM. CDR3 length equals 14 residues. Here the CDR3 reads CASKPGTDTGELFF. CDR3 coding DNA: TGTGCCAGCAAACCTGGGACAGACACCGGGGAGCTGTTTTTT.

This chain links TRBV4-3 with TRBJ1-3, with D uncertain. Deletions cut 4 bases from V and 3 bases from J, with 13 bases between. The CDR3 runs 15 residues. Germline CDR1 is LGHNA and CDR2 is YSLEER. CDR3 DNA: TGCGCCAGCAGCCCCAGGCCCCAACTTGGAAACACCATATATTTT. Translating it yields CASSPRPQLGNTIYF.

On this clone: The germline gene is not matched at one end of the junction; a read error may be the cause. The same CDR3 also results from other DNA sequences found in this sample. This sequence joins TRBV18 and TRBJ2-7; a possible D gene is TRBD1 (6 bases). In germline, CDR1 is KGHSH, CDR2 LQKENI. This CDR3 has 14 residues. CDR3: CASSLGQGSYEQYF. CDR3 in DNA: TGTGCCAGCTCGCTCGGGCAGGGGTCCTACGAGCAATACTTC.

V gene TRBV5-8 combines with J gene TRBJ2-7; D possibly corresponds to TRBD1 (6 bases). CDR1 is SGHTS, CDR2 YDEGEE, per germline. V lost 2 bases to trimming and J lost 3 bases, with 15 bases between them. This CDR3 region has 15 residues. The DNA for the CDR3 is TGTGCCAGCAGCTTCCGCTCGACAGGATTCTACGAGCAGTACTTC. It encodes CASSFRSTGFYEQYF.

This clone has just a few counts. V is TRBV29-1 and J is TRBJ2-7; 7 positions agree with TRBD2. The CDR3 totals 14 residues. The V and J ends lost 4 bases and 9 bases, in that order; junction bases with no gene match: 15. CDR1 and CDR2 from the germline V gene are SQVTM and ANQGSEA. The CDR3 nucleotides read TGCAGCGTTGCCTATGCTGCCGGCGGGAGCGGGCAGTACTTC. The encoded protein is CSVAYAAGGSGQYF.

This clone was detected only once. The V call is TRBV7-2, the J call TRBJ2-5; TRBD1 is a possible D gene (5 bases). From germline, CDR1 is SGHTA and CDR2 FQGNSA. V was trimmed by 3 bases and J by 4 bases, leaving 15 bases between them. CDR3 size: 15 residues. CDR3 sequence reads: CASSLNKGVGETQYF. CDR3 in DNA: TGTGCCAGCAGCTTGAATAAAGGGGTTGGAGAGACCCAGTACTTC. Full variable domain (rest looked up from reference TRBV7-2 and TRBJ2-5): GAGVSQSPSNKVTEKGKDVELRCDPISGHTALYWYRQSLGQGLEFLIYFQGNSAPDKSGLPSDRFSAERTGGSVSTLTIQRTQQEDSAVYLCASSLNKGVGETQYFGPGTRLLVL.

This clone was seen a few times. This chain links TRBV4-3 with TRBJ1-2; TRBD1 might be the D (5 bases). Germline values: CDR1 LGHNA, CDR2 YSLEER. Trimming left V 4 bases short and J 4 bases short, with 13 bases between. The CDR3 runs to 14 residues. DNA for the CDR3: TGCGCCAGCAGCCCGGCGGGGGGGAGCTATGGCTACACCTTC. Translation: CASSPAGGSYGYTF.

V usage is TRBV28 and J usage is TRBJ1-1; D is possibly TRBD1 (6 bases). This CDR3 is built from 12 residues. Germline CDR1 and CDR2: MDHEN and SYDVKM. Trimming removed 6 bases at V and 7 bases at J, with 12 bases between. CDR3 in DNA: TGTGCCAGCAGCTGGCAGGGGTATGAAGCTTTCTTT. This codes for CASSWQGYEAFF.

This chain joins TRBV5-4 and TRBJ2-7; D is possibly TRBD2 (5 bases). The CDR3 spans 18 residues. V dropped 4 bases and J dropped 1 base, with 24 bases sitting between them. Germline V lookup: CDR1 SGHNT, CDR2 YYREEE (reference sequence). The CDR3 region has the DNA TGTGCCAGCAGCACTTTGGAGACCTATGAGAGGAGGTCCTACGAGCAGTACTTC. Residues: CASSTLETYERRSYEQYF.

CDR3 coding DNA: TGTGCCAGCTCGCCTCGCGGTCGGGAGCCCTATGGCTACACCTTC. Encoded protein: CASSPRGREPYGYTF. This chain connects TRBV5-8 to TRBJ1-2; no clear D gene. Trimming removed 7 bases from V and 4 bases from J, with 20 bases in between. Germline assignment: CDR1 SGHTS and CDR2 YDEGEE. This CDR3 comprises 15 residues.

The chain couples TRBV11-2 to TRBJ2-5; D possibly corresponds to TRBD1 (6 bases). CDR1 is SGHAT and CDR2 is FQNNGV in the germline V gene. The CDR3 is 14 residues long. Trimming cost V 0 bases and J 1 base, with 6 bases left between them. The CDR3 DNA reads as TGTGCCAGCAGCTTAGAGGACAGCCAAGAGACCCAGTACTTC. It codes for CASSLEDSQETQYF.

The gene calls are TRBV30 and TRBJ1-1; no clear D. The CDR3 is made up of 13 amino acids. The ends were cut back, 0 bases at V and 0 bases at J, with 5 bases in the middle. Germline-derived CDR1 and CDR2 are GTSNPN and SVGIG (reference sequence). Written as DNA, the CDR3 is TGTGCCTGGAGTGTACGGGTGAACACTGAAGCTTTCTTT. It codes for CAWSVRVNTEAFF. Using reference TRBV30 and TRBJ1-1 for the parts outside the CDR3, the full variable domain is SQTIHQWPATLVQPVGSPLSLECTVEGTSNPNLYWYRQAAGRGLQLLFYSVGIGQISSEVPQNLSASRPQDRQFILSSKKLLLSDSGFYLCAWSVRVNTEAFFGQGTRLTVV.

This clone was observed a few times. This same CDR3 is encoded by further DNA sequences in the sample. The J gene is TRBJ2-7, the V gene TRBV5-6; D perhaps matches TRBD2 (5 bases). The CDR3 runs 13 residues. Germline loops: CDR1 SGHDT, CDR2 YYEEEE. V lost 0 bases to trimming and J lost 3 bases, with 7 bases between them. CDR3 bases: TGTGCCAGCAGCTTGGGCGGGTTCTACGAGCAGTACTTC. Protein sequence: CASSLGGFYEQYF.

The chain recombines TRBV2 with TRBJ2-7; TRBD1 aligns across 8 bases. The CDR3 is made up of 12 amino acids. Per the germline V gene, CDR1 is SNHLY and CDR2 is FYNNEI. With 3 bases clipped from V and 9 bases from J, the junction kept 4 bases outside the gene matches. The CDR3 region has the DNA TGTGCCAGCAGTGAGCCAGGGGGCACGCAGTACTTC. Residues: CASSEPGGTQYF.

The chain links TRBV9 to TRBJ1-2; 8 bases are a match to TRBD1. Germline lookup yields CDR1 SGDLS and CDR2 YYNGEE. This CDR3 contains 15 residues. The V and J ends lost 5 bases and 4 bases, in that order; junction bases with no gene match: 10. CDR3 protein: CASSDPGGVGYGYTF. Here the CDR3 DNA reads TGTGCCAGCAGTGATCCAGGGGGCGTTGGCTATGGCTACACCTTC.

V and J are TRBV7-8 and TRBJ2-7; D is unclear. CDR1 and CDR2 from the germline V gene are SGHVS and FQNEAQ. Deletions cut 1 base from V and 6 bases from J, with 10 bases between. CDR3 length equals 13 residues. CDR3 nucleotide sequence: TGTGCCAGCAGCTTAGAAAGCCCCCTCGAGCAGTACTTC. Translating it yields CASSLESPLEQYF.

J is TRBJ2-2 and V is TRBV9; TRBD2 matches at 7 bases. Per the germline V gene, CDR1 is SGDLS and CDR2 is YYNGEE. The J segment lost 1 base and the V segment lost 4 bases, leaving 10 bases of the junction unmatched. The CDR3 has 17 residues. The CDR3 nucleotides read TGTGCCAGCAGCCCTAGAGGTAGCGGGTGGAACACCGGGGAGCTGTTTTTT. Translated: CASSPRGSGWNTGELFF.

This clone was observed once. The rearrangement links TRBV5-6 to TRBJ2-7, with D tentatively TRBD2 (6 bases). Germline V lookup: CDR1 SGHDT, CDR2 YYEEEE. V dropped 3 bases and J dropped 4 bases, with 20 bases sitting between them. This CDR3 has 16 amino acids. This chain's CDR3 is CASSSAGLQTFYEQYF. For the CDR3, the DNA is TGTGCCAGCAGCTCTGCGGGACTTCAGACCTTTTACGAGCAGTACTTC.

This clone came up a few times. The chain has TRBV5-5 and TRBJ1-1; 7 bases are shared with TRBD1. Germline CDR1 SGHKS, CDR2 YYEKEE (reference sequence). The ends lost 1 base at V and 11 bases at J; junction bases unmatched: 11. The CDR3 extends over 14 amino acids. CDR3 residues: CASSLTGVESNAFF. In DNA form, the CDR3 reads TGTGCCAGCAGCTTGACAGGGGTCGAAAGTAACGCTTTCTTT.

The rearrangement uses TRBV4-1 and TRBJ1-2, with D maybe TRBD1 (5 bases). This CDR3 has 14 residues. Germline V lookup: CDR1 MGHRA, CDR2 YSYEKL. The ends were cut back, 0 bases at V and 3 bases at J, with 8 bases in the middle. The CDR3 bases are TGCGCCAGCAGCCAAGATCTCAGGGACTATGGCTACACCTTC. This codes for CASSQDLRDYGYTF.

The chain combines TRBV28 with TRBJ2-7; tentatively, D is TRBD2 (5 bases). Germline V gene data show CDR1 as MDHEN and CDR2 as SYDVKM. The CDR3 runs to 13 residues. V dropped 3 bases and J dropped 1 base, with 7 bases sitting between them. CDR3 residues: CASSFSGSYEQYF. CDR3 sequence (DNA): TGTGCCAGCAGTTTCTCGGGGTCCTACGAGCAGTACTTC.

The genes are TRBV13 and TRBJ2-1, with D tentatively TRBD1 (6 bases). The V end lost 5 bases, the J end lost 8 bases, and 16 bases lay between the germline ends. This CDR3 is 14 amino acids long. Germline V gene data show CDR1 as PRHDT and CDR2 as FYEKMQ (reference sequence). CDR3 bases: TGTGCCAGCAGCCGGGACAACCTCATCCATGAGCAGTTCTTC. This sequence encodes CASSRDNLIHEQFF.

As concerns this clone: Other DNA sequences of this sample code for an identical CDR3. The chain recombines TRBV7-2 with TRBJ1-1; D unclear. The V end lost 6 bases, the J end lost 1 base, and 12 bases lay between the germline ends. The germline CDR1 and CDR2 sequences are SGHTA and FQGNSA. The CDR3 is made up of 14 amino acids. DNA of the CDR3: TGTGCCAGCAGGTATACAGCCTCGAACACTGAAGCTTTCTTT. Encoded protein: CASRYTASNTEAFF.

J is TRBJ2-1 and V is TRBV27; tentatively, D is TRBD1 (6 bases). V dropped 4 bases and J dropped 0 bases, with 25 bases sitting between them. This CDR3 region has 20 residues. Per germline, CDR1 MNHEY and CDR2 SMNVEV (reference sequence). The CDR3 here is CASSSLRPGQRLSSYNEQFF. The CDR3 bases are TGTGCCAGCAGTTCCTTACGCCCGGGACAAAGACTGAGCTCCTACAATGAGCAGTTCTTC.